Sequencing of this TCR beta chain was carried out in a study of T cells after posttransplantation cyclophosphamide. Concerning this clone itself: Its antigen is still unknown.

The CDR3 covers 15 residues. V lost 7 bases to trimming and J lost 2 bases; unmatched junction nucleotides: 9. Germline lookup yields CDR1 MNHEY and CDR2 SVGAGI. Findings and caveats of the study: TRB overlap between skin or GI tissue T cells and blood was limited. After PTCy, TRB diversity resembled that of CNI/methotrexate controls. Donor-recipient repertoire similarity was low at 1-2 months, rising over year one.

Here immunoSEQ multiplex PCR was the method, and the copy in TCRdb shows in-frame clones only, minus some. The sample lists about 66,000 clones; around 93% were seen once. This related bone marrow graft donor gave peripheral blood on the day of marrow donation. The source is a woman between 25 and 40 years old in good health and a related stem cell transplant donor. Sequenced sample: PBMCs. The V call is TRBV6-5, the J call TRBJ2-7; 9 positions agree with TRBD1. Here the CDR3 reads CASKIGGTGTYEQYF. CDR3 DNA: TGTGCCAGCAAAATCGGAGGGACAGGGACCTACGAGCAGTACTTC.